Presented here are 15 T cell receptor beta chains from one specimen sequenced in a study of response to subunit inactivated influenza vaccine. From the RT-PCR reads, TCRdb called clonotypes with MiXCR, one entry per CDR3 protein. This sample has approximately 680,000 distinct CDR3 sequences, with less than 20% found just once. The sequenced sample was PBMCs from blood, obtained 12 days after vaccination. These receptors were taken from a man aged 50 to 59 who received an inactivated influenza vaccine.

In its sample, this clonotype was seen a few times. The rearrangement uses TRBV11-2 and TRBJ2-1; possible D gene TRBD2, 5 bases. V dropped 1 base and J dropped 10 bases, with 14 bases sitting between them. Germline CDR1 is SGHAT and CDR2 is FQNNGV. There are 14 residues in the CDR3. The DNA of the CDR3 is TGTGCCAGCAGCTTAGGGGAGCGGTTCAGGGAGCAGTTCTTC. Translated: CASSLGERFREQFF.

This clonotype was picked up many times. The rearrangement uses TRBV24-1 and TRBJ2-1, with D tentatively TRBD1 or TRBD2 (6 bases each). V was pared by 1 base and J by 5 bases, with 14 bases between. The CDR3 loop spans 16 amino acids. Germline CDR1 reads KGHDR; CDR2 reads SFDVKD. The CDR3 DNA reads as TGTGCCACCAGTGATTTAGGAGGGGGAGATAACAATGAGCAGTTCTTC. As protein: CATSDLGGGDNNEQFF.

The CDR3 reads CASSRSSFFEQFF. The CDR3 DNA reads as TGTGCCAGCAGCCGATCCTCCTTTTTTGAGCAGTTCTTC. The chain links TRBV3-1 to TRBJ2-1, with no clear D. The V and J ends lost 4 bases and 9 bases respectively, with 13 bases between them. Germline values: CDR1 LGHDT, CDR2 YNNKEL (reference sequence). The CDR3 consists of 13 residues.

V usage is TRBV28 and J usage is TRBJ2-7; 9 positions agree with TRBD2. Germline assignment: CDR1 MDHEN and CDR2 SYDVKM. The CDR3 sequence is 15 residues long. J lost 4 bases, V lost 2 bases, and 6 bases had no gene match. Written as DNA, the CDR3 is TGTGCCAGCAGTTTAGGCGGGAGGGCCGCTTACGAGCAGTACTTC. This sequence encodes CASSLGGRAAYEQYF. Full variable domain (rest looked up from reference TRBV28 and TRBJ2-7): DVKVTQSSRYLVKRTGEKVFLECVQDMDHENMFWYRQDPGLGLRLIYFSYDVKMKEKGDIPEGYSVSREKKERFSLILESASTNQTSMYLCASSLGGRAAYEQYFGPGTRLTVT.

There are a few counts of this clonotype. The chain carries TRBV10-3 and TRBJ2-4; 7 bases agree with TRBD1. Germline CDR1 and CDR2: ENHRY and SYGVKD. The CDR3 is 17 amino acids. Unmatched junction bases numbered 9, after V lost 2 bases and J lost 2 bases. CDR3: CAISEPGEGATKNIQYF. CDR3 in DNA: TGTGCCATCAGTGAGCCGGGCGAGGGGGCAACCAAAAACATTCAGTACTTC.

This chain uses TRBV12-3 or TRBV12-4 with TRBJ2-3; 8 nucleotides align to TRBD2. Trimming at V came to 6 bases and at J to 1 base, leaving 6 bases not matched to a gene. The CDR3 length is 15 residues. The CDR3 reads CASRGLAFGTDTQYF. The CDR3 DNA reads TGTGCCAGCAGAGGACTAGCCTTTGGCACAGATACGCAGTATTTT.

This clonotype was picked up a small number of times. The chain carries TRBV28 and TRBJ2-2; either TRBD1 or TRBD2 may supply D (6 bases each). Germline values: CDR1 MDHEN, CDR2 SYDVKM. Deletions cut 6 bases from V and 2 bases from J, with 16 bases between. The CDR3 has 16 residues. CDR3 sequence: CASRMRGAPNTGELFF. CDR3 nucleotide sequence: TGTGCCAGCAGGATGAGGGGGGCGCCCAACACCGGGGAGCTGTTTTTT.

This clonotype turned up a few times. The chain recombines TRBV3-1 with TRBJ2-1, with 13 bases that match TRBD2. V was pared by 0 bases and J by 10 bases, with 9 bases of the junction left unmatched. Germline values: CDR1 LGHDT, CDR2 YNNKEL (reference sequence). There are 17 residues in the CDR3. CDR3 loop: CASSQEGLAGAPPEQFF. In nucleotides, the CDR3 is TGTGCCAGCAGCCAAGAAGGACTAGCGGGAGCCCCGCCCGAGCAGTTCTTC.

The rearrangement uses TRBV12-3 or TRBV12-4 and TRBJ2-7; no definite D call. Trimming took 6 bases from V and 6 from J, leaving 15 bases between them. This CDR3 has 13 residues. CDR3 region: CASRSNPGGEQYF. The CDR3, as DNA: TGTGCCAGCAGGTCTAACCCAGGTGGCGAGCAGTACTTC.

This clonotype was seen more than once but under ten times. The J gene is TRBJ2-3, the V gene TRBV4-3, with D perhaps matching TRBD1 (6 bases). Germline V gene data show CDR1 as LGHNA and CDR2 as YSLEER. V was cut by 0 bases and J by 0 bases, with 10 bases left in between. This CDR3 region has 16 residues. CDR3 loop: CASSQDTGLSTDTQYF. The CDR3 nucleotides read TGCGCCAGCAGCCAAGATACAGGGCTAAGCACAGATACGCAGTATTTT.

The rearrangement links TRBV6-5 to TRBJ2-7; D ambiguous. The V and J ends lost 0 bases and 2 bases respectively, with 8 bases between them. This CDR3 comprises 14 residues. Looked up from germline, CDR1 is MNHEY and CDR2 is SVGAGI. CDR3 nucleotide sequence: TGTGCCAGCAGTTACTCCTCGGTTGCCTACGAGCAGTACTTC. Amino acids: CASSYSSVAYEQYF.

The chain employs TRBV10-3 and TRBJ2-3, with D possibly TRBD1 on 5 matching bases. The CDR3 loop spans 15 amino acids. CDR1 and CDR2 from the germline V gene are ENHRY and SYGVKD. The germline V and J ends were trimmed by 2 bases and 2 bases, with 11 bases remaining between them. For the CDR3, the DNA is TGTGCCATCAGTGAGCCCGACAGACACACAGATACGCAGTATTTT. Translating it yields CAISEPDRHTDTQYF.

V and J are TRBV5-1 and TRBJ2-3; D call uncertain. Trimming cost V 1 base and J 0 bases, with 9 bases left between them. Germline V lookup: CDR1 SGHRS, CDR2 YFSETQ. The CDR3 length is 15 residues. The CDR3 region has the DNA TGCGCCAGCAGCTTGTTTACACTGAGCACAGATACGCAGTATTTT. Encoded protein: CASSLFTLSTDTQYF.

V is TRBV20-1 and J is TRBJ1-4; tentatively, D is TRBD1 (5 bases). Trimming removed 3 bases at V and 9 bases at J, with 17 bases between. Germline V gene lookup returns CDR1 DFQATT and CDR2 SNEGSKA (reference sequence). CDR3 length: 14 residues. The CDR3 spells CSARGDPGDKKLFF. CDR3 nucleotides: TGCAGTGCTAGGGGGGACCCGGGTGATAAAAAACTGTTTTTT.

Only a few counts were recorded for this clonotype. The rearrangement uses TRBV3-1 and TRBJ2-1; 7 positions match TRBD2. This CDR3 has 16 amino acids. Germline values: CDR1 LGHDT, CDR2 YNNKEL (reference sequence). V was clipped by 0 bases and J by 2 bases; unmatched bases: 4. This CDR3 is CASSQDPLAAYNEQFF. The CDR3 nucleotides read TGTGCCAGCAGCCAAGATCCCCTAGCGGCCTACAATGAGCAGTTCTTC.